One and the same sample provided the 32 T cell receptor beta chains below, sequenced in a study of blood T cell repertoires in COVID-19. The method was immunoSEQ multiplex PCR; TCRdb's version includes in-frame clones alone and lacks a portion of them. The table includes around 100,000 clones, around 88% detected once. The sequenced sample consisted of peripheral blood. The source of these receptors is a human donor in a cohort sampled during active COVID-19.

CDR3 bases: TGTGCCAGTAGGACAGACAGGGGAGAGTCGAACACTGAAGCTTTCTTT. This sequence encodes CASRTDRGESNTEAFF. This sequence joins TRBV19 and TRBJ1-1; 8 nucleotides agree with TRBD1. CDR1 is LNHDA, CDR2 SQIVND, per germline (reference sequence). CDR3 length: 16 amino acids. Trimming cost V 6 bases and J 1 base; bases outside gene matches: 10.

The chain is built from TRBV4-1 and TRBJ2-1, with TRBD2 matching 12 bases. Germline V gene data show CDR1 as MGHRA and CDR2 as YSYEKL. The CDR3 covers 15 residues. With V trimmed by 6 bases and J by 7 bases, 7 bases remained unmatched. CDR3 loop: CASSRRTSGVNEQFF. In nucleotides, the CDR3 is TGCGCCAGCAGTCGGAGGACTAGCGGGGTAAATGAGCAGTTCTTC.

The chain combines TRBV18 with TRBJ2-7; 16 bases are a match to TRBD2. CDR1 KGHSH and CDR2 LQKENI come from the germline V gene. This CDR3 comprises 21 residues. The V and J ends lost 8 bases and 2 bases, in that order; junction bases with no gene match: 21. The CDR3 loop reads CASHRTEPGLAGGEGTYEQYF. For the CDR3, the DNA is TGTGCCAGCCACCGGACCGAACCGGGACTAGCGGGAGGGGAAGGGACCTACGAGCAGTACTTC. Filled out from reference TRBV18 and TRBJ2-7, the complete variable domain reads NAGVMQNPRHLVRRRGQEARLRCSPMKGHSHVYWYRQLPEEGLKFMVYLQKENIIDESGMPKERFSAEFPKEGPSILRIQQVVRGDSAAYFCASHRTEPGLAGGEGTYEQYFGPGTRLTVT.

The V and J genes are TRBV19 and TRBJ1-1; 9 bases map to TRBD1. Germline V lookup: CDR1 LNHDA, CDR2 SQIVND (reference sequence). V shed 4 bases and J 5 bases; nucleotides not matched to a gene: 14. The CDR3 extends over 17 amino acids. CDR3 in amino acids: CASSTLGQGRLGTEAFF. DNA for the CDR3: TGTGCCAGTAGTACCCTAGGACAGGGGAGATTGGGGACTGAAGCTTTCTTT.

The rearrangement links TRBV11-3 to TRBJ1-3; D perhaps matches TRBD1 (5 bases). CDR1 and CDR2 from the germline V gene are SGHNT and YENEEA. V lost 1 base and J lost 4, with 17 bases in between. The CDR3 spans 17 residues. The CDR3 DNA is TGTGCCAGCAGCTTAGTCTTTGGGCAGGGCGGCGGAAACACCATATATTTT. Amino acid sequence: CASSLVFGQGGGNTIYF.

This chain connects TRBV30 to TRBJ1-6; 9 bases are shared with TRBD1. The germline gives CDR1 GTSNPN, CDR2 SVGIG (reference sequence). CDR3 length equals 13 residues. The ends lost 3 bases at V and 8 bases at J; junction bases unmatched: 2. The CDR3 region is CAWRGQGYSPLHF. Written as DNA, the CDR3 is TGTGCCTGGAGGGGACAGGGTTATTCACCCCTCCACTTT.

The chain joins TRBV7-2 to TRBJ1-4, with unresolved D. CDR3 size: 14 residues. V gave up 5 bases and J gave up 2 bases, with 9 bases separating them. Germline V CDR1 and CDR2: SGHTA, FQGNSA. CDR3 in amino acids: CASSPLGTNEKLFF. CDR3 nucleotide sequence: TGTGCCAGCAGCCCCCTCGGGACTAATGAAAAACTGTTTTTT.

The chain carries TRBV6-5 and TRBJ2-1, with TRBD1 matching 7 bases. This CDR3 region has 12 residues. The trim removed 4 bases at V and 13 bases at J, leaving 7 bases unmatched. Germline CDR1 reads MNHEY; CDR2 reads SVGAGI. The CDR3 reads CASSSWDSRQFF. The CDR3 bases are TGTGCCAGCAGTTCCTGGGACAGCCGACAGTTCTTC.

This chain connects TRBV15 to TRBJ2-1, with TRBD2 matching over 8 bases. The CDR3 runs to 17 residues. V gave up 0 bases and J gave up 5 bases; unmatched junction bases: 9. Germline CDR1 and CDR2: LNHNV and YYDKDF (reference sequence). The CDR3 sequence: CATSRETPPLADNEQFF. The CDR3 DNA reads as TGTGCCACCAGCAGAGAAACTCCACCACTAGCGGACAATGAGCAGTTCTTC.

J is TRBJ1-2 and V is TRBV28; D not certain. V was trimmed by 5 bases and J by 6 bases, leaving 10 bases between them. There are 12 residues in the CDR3. Germline assignment: CDR1 MDHEN and CDR2 SYDVKM. The CDR3 region is CASSTSGHGYTF. CDR3 nucleotides: TGTGCCAGCAGTACCTCTGGCCATGGCTACACCTTC.

The rearrangement uses TRBV18 and TRBJ2-1; D is possibly TRBD1 (5 bases). Germline CDR1 and CDR2: KGHSH and LQKENI. The CDR3 totals 16 residues. V shed 4 bases and J shed 5 bases, with 18 bases lying between them. The CDR3 sequence is CASSRPWGGLDNEQFF. The CDR3 DNA sequence: TGTGCCAGCTCACGCCCCTGGGGCGGCCTGGACAATGAGCAGTTCTTC.

The CDR3 DNA reads as TGTGCCACCAGTGAAACGGGTGTCTACGAGCAGTACTTC. It translates to CATSETGVYEQYF. The gene calls are TRBV24-1 and TRBJ2-7; no clear D gene. V lost 4 bases and J lost 3, with 9 bases in between. The CDR3 is 13 residues long. Germline V gene data show CDR1 as KGHDR and CDR2 as SFDVKD.

CDR3 coding DNA: TGTGCCACCAGTCTAACCTACGGGGATGGTTCACCCCTCCACTTT. As protein: CATSLTYGDGSPLHF. This chain joins TRBV15 and TRBJ1-6, with no clear D. Trimming pared 6 bases from V and 9 bases from J, leaving 18 bases between. Germline CDR1 is LNHNV and CDR2 is YYDKDF (reference sequence). The CDR3 is 15 amino acids.

The chain carries TRBV6-5 and TRBJ1-2, with TRBD1 matching 7 bases. There are 14 residues in the CDR3. Germline lookup yields CDR1 MNHEY and CDR2 SVGAGI. V lost 2 bases and J lost 8; bases outside the gene matches: 8. CDR3 in DNA: TGTGCCAGCAGTTACACAGACAGGGTACAAGGCTACACCTTC. Its translation is CASSYTDRVQGYTF.

The gene calls are TRBV27 and TRBJ2-7, with 9 positions matching TRBD1. Per germline, CDR1 MNHEY and CDR2 SMNVEV (reference sequence). The CDR3 is made up of 17 amino acids. Trimming took 11 bases from V and 6 from J; bases not matched to a gene: 23. The CDR3 protein is CAGAVGGWRQGVSEQYF. CDR3 DNA: TGTGCCGGGGCGGTGGGTGGGTGGAGACAGGGGGTTAGCGAGCAGTACTTC.

This clone appeared a few times. This chain uses TRBV7-9 with TRBJ1-2; D unclear. V lost 5 bases to trimming and J lost 5 bases, with 3 bases between them. Germline values: CDR1 SEHNR, CDR2 FQNEAQ (reference sequence). This CDR3 comprises 10 residues. The CDR3 DNA sequence: TGTGCCAGCAGCCAATATGGCTACACCTTC. Translation gives CASSQYGYTF.

V usage is TRBV7-9 and J usage is TRBJ2-7, with D tentatively TRBD1 (6 bases). This CDR3 comprises 15 residues. The germline V and J ends were trimmed by 1 base and 1 base, with 11 bases remaining between them. Germline CDR1 SEHNR, CDR2 FQNEAQ (reference sequence). CDR3 bases: TGTGCCAGCAGCTTAGTAGGGGGTGGTTCCTACGAGCAGTACTTC. As protein: CASSLVGGGSYEQYF. Full variable domain (outside the CDR3, taken from reference TRBV7-9 and TRBJ2-7): DTGVSQNPRHKITKRGQNVTFRCDPISEHNRLYWYRQTLGQGPEFLTYFQNEAQLEKSRLLSDRFSAERPKGSFSTLEIQRTEQGDSAMYLCASSLVGGGSYEQYFGPGTRLTVT.

The rearrangement uses TRBV7-9 and TRBJ2-7; D perhaps matches TRBD1 (6 bases). Trimming removed 6 bases at V and 3 bases at J, with 9 bases between. The CDR3 runs 12 residues. Germline CDR1 and CDR2: SEHNR and FQNEAQ (reference sequence). CDR3 nucleotide sequence: TGTGCCAGCAGGGAGGACAGCTACGAGCAGTACTTC. As protein: CASREDSYEQYF.

The chain couples TRBV5-1 to TRBJ1-4; D gene unclear. CDR1 and CDR2 from the germline V gene are SGHRS and YFSETQ. There are 16 residues in the CDR3. V was pared by 0 bases and J by 5 bases, with 14 bases between. The DNA for the CDR3 is TGCGCCAGCAGCTTGGGGTATCGGGAGTTAAATGAAAAACTGTTTTTT. Translating it yields CASSLGYRELNEKLFF. The full variable domain, in which reference TRBV5-1 and TRBJ1-4 provide the parts outside the CDR3, is KAGVTQTPRYLIKTRGQQVTLSCSPISGHRSVSWYQQTPGQGLQFLFEYFSETQRNKGNFPGRFSGRQFSNSRSEMNVSTLELGDSALYLCASSLGYRELNEKLFFGSGTQLSVL.

The J gene is TRBJ2-7, the V gene TRBV5-1, with TRBD1 matching 7 bases. Germline trimming cut 4 bases from V and 6 bases from J; bases unmatched to any gene: 10. CDR1 is SGHRS, CDR2 YFSETQ, per germline. The CDR3 spans 14 residues. The chain's CDR3 is CASSRVGQDGEQYF. CDR3 DNA: TGCGCCAGCAGCCGCGTTGGACAGGACGGCGAGCAGTACTTC.

This clone was picked up one time. The chain has TRBV11-3 and TRBJ2-1, with 9 bases aligning to TRBD2. CDR3 length: 15 amino acids. The V and J ends lost 5 bases and 7 bases, in that order; junction bases with no gene match: 9. CDR1 SGHNT and CDR2 YENEEA come from the germline V gene. The CDR3 protein is CASSPRLADSNEQFF. CDR3 bases: TGTGCCAGCAGCCCCCGACTAGCGGACTCGAATGAGCAGTTCTTC.

The chain has TRBV5-1 and TRBJ2-1, with 7 bases aligning to TRBD2. The CDR3 runs 16 residues. The ends lost 2 bases at V and 6 bases at J; junction bases unmatched: 11. Germline V gene lookup returns CDR1 SGHRS and CDR2 YFSETQ. The CDR3 DNA reads as TGCGCCAGCAGCTTCGGAGGGTGGGACTACGTCAATGAGCAGTTCTTC. Protein product: CASSFGGWDYVNEQFF.

This clone was counted once. This chain connects TRBV6-2 or TRBV6-3 to TRBJ1-2, with 9 positions matching TRBD1. The J segment lost 6 bases and the V segment lost 3 bases, leaving 5 bases of the junction unmatched. This CDR3 has 14 residues. Germline assignment: CDR1 MNHEY and CDR2 SVGEGT. Here the CDR3 DNA reads TGTGCCAGCAGTTATGGCGGACAGGGGAATGGCTACACCTTC. Translating it yields CASSYGGQGNGYTF.

The count of this clone is one. The gene calls are TRBV13 and TRBJ1-3; no definite D call. V shed 0 bases and J shed 0 bases, with 6 bases lying between them. Germline assignment: CDR1 PRHDT and CDR2 FYEKMQ (reference sequence). The length of the CDR3 is 15 residues. CDR3 sequence reads: CASSLGVSSGNTIYF. The CDR3 coding sequence is TGTGCCAGCAGCTTAGGTGTGAGCTCTGGAAACACCATATATTTT.

The chain combines TRBV9 with TRBJ2-1, with D tentatively TRBD2 (7 bases). The CDR3 totals 16 residues. The V end was cut by 0 bases, the J end by 5 bases, with 15 bases between. Looked up from germline, CDR1 is SGDLS and CDR2 is YYNGEE. CDR3 region: CASSVGGRLADNEQFF. CDR3 DNA: TGTGCCAGCAGCGTAGGGGGGCGGCTAGCGGACAATGAGCAGTTCTTC.

This clone was counted a single time. The chain is built from TRBV5-6 and TRBJ1-1; D remains ambiguous. CDR1 and CDR2 from the germline V gene are SGHDT and YYEEEE. The CDR3 consists of 15 residues. V was clipped by 2 bases and J by 1 base, with 12 bases between them. The CDR3 loop is CASSFYGRSNTEAFF. As DNA, the CDR3 is TGTGCCAGCAGCTTCTATGGCAGGTCGAACACTGAAGCTTTCTTT.

This chain joins TRBV4-1 and TRBJ2-3; 7 bases map to TRBD2. J lost 0 bases, V lost 3 bases, and 9 bases had no gene match. The CDR3 is 17 amino acids. CDR1 MGHRA and CDR2 YSYEKL come from the germline V gene. CDR3 nucleotides: TGCGCCAGCAGCCACATGGTGTGGGGGGGGAGCACAGATACGCAGTATTTT. The encoded protein is CASSHMVWGGSTDTQYF.

The J gene is TRBJ2-1, the V gene TRBV19; 10 bases match TRBD1. The CDR3 loop spans 15 amino acids. Germline trimming cut 5 bases from V and 9 bases from J; bases unmatched to any gene: 10. In germline, CDR1 is LNHDA, CDR2 SQIVND (reference sequence). The CDR3 DNA is TGTGCCAGTAGTTCACGGACAGGGGGGCTACGTGAGCAGTTCTTC. It codes for CASSSRTGGLREQFF.

A few counts support this clone. The CDR3 DNA reads as TGCAGCGTTGTTACACAGGTTGACTACGAGCAGTACTTC. It encodes CSVVTQVDYEQYF. This rearrangement joins TRBV29-1 to TRBJ2-7; perhaps TRBD1 as D (5 bases). The V end was cut by 4 bases, the J end by 3 bases, with 13 bases between. Germline V CDR1 and CDR2: SQVTM, ANQGSEA. The CDR3 is made up of 13 amino acids.

V gene TRBV19 combines with J gene TRBJ1-1; D is unclear. Germline V CDR1 and CDR2: LNHDA, SQIVND (reference sequence). The ends were cut back, 5 bases at V and 2 bases at J, with 9 bases in the middle. CDR3 length equals 13 residues. The CDR3 bases are TGTGCCAGTAGTCCCGGGGTTAACACTGAAGCTTTCTTT. Protein: CASSPGVNTEAFF.

This chain uses TRBV18 with TRBJ2-2, with D maybe TRBD2 (5 bases). Germline loops: CDR1 KGHSH, CDR2 LQKENI. CDR3 length: 15 amino acids. V was cut by 3 bases and J by 6 bases, with 14 bases left in between. The CDR3 loop is CASSPYGVPAGELFF. The CDR3 DNA follows: TGTGCCAGCTCACCTTACGGGGTCCCCGCCGGGGAGCTGTTTTTT. The full variable domain, rest sourced from reference TRBV18 and TRBJ2-2, is NAGVMQNPRHLVRRRGQEARLRCSPMKGHSHVYWYRQLPEEGLKFMVYLQKENIIDESGMPKERFSAEFPKEGPSILRIQQVVRGDSAAYFCASSPYGVPAGELFFGEGSRLTVL.

This sequence joins TRBV19 and TRBJ2-3; perhaps TRBD2 as D (5 bases). The V and J ends lost 6 bases and 1 base respectively, with 11 bases between them. The CDR3 consists of 14 residues. In germline, CDR1 is LNHDA, CDR2 SQIVND (reference sequence). CDR3 residues: CASRTSRGTDTQYF. The CDR3 bases are TGTGCCAGTAGAACTAGTCGCGGCACAGATACGCAGTATTTT.